The 7 T cell receptor beta chains listed next were all sequenced from one sample in a study of blood T cells in healthy people across ages. Alongside a J-beta primer mix, a sample-barcoded 5' primer served in a second PCR lasting roughly 6 to 11 cycles. Each CDR3 protein is one row after TCRdb ran MiXCR on the 5' RACE reads. The table includes hundreds of thousands of distinct CDR3 sequences, roughly 53% detected once. The sample comprised blood. These receptors were taken from a man between 60 and 75 years old in good health.

The chain carries TRBV29-1 and TRBJ1-1, with D hard to call. This CDR3 contains 15 residues. Germline CDR1 and CDR2: SQVTM and ANQGSEA. The ends were cut back, 6 bases at V and 0 bases at J, with 17 bases in the middle. CDR3 region: CSVAYRASMNTEAFF. The CDR3 DNA follows: TGCAGCGTGGCCTACCGGGCTTCCATGAACACTGAAGCTTTCTTT. The full variable domain, in which reference TRBV29-1 and TRBJ1-1 provide the parts outside the CDR3, is SAVISQKPSRDICQRGTSLTIQCQVDSQVTMMFWYRQQPGQSLTLIATANQGSEATYESGFVIDKFPISRPNLTFSTLTVSNMSPEDSSIYLCSVAYRASMNTEAFFGQGTRLTVV.

This sequence joins TRBV15 and TRBJ1-4, with 7 bases fitting TRBD1. J lost 2 bases, V lost 3 bases, and 3 bases had no gene match. The germline V gene has CDR1 LNHNV and CDR2 YYDKDF (reference sequence). This CDR3 is built from 15 residues. CDR3 nucleotide sequence: TGTGCCACCAGCAGGCAGACAGGGACTAATGAAAAACTGTTTTTT. Amino acid sequence: CATSRQTGTNEKLFF.

A note on this clonotype: A single base separates this from a much larger clone, so it may be a read error. This chain connects TRBV4-2 to TRBJ2-1; possibly TRBD2 for D (6 bases). CDR3 length: 15 residues. V shed 0 bases and J shed 10 bases, with 16 bases lying between them. Germline-derived CDR1 and CDR2 are LGHNA and YNFKEQ. CDR3 DNA sequence: TGTGCCAGCAGCCAAGATCGGGGGTACTCCTACGAGCAGTTCTTC. This gives the protein CASSQDRGYSYEQFF.

The chain links TRBV20-1 to TRBJ2-7; no clear D gene. Trimming took off 3 bases at V and 3 bases at J, with 12 bases between the two ends. The CDR3 is 13 residues long. CDR1 is DFQATT, CDR2 SNEGSKA, per germline (reference sequence). The CDR3 bases are TGCAGTGCTAGGTTCACAACTGGCTACGAGCAGTACTTC. This gives the protein CSARFTTGYEQYF.

This clonotype has just a few counts. The chain carries TRBV27 and TRBJ2-2, with TRBD2 identical over 7 bases. The CDR3 totals 14 residues. Per germline, CDR1 MNHEY and CDR2 SMNVEV (reference sequence). The V segment lost 2 bases and the J segment 5 bases; nucleotides outside the gene matches: 2. CDR3 coding DNA: TGTGCCAGCAGTTTAGAGCGGGGTACCGGGGAGCTGTTTTTT. Its translation is CASSLERGTGELFF.

This clonotype was seen only a few times. The V gene is TRBV10-3, the J gene TRBJ2-7; 9 nucleotides align to TRBD2. The CDR3 consists of 12 residues. Germline assignment: CDR1 ENHRY and CDR2 SYGVKD. After removal of 10 bases from V and 2 bases from J, the junction contained 3 bases not matched to a gene. The CDR3 loop reads CATAGGTYEQYF. The CDR3 DNA is TGTGCCACGGCGGGGGGGACCTACGAGCAGTACTTC.

This clonotype was counted a few times. This chain connects TRBV20-1 to TRBJ2-5; TRBD2 aligns across 8 bases. After removal of 8 bases from V and 0 bases from J, the junction contained 5 bases not matched to a gene. The CDR3 contains 13 residues. Germline CDR1 reads DFQATT; CDR2 reads SNEGSKA (reference sequence). In DNA form, the CDR3 reads TGCAGTTGGGGCGGGGGGTACCAAGAGACCCAGTACTTC. This sequence encodes CSWGGGYQETQYF.